This T cell receptor (beta chain) was observed in a study of T-cell memory formation after mild COVID-19. The wider study: Largely donor-specific TCR clusters were found.

This clonotype has ten or more counts. As yet, its antigen is unknown. Libraries for TCRalpha and TCRbeta carried sample barcodes and unique molecular identifiers via 5'RACE. TCRdb analysed the 5' RACE reads with MiXCR anew, one entry per CDR3 protein. The sample records 25,000 or so distinct CDR3 sequences, around 6.8% being singletons. Findings and limits, study-wide: Clones that shrank (day 15 to 85) were balanced CD4/CD8, whereas later expanders leaned CD4+.

Looked up from germline, CDR1 is SGHDN and CDR2 is FVKESK. V dropped 4 bases and J dropped 2 bases, with 10 bases sitting between them. The CDR3 extends over 14 amino acids. The receptor was derived from an adult woman who had mild COVID-19 (a few samples of this study predate the infection). Cell type and time point are not known. The chain links TRBV14 to TRBJ2-3; D not certain. Sequencing used PBMCs or a T cell subset sorted from them (not recorded which). The DNA for the CDR3 is TGTGCCAGCAGCCTCCCCCCTTTCACAGATACGCAGTATTTT. Translating it yields CASSLPPFTDTQYF. The whole variable domain, remainder taken from reference TRBV14 and TRBJ2-3, is EAGVTQFPSHSVIEKGQTVTLRCDPISGHDNLYWYRRVMGKEIKFLLHFVKESKQDESGMPNNRFLAERTGGTYSTLKVQPAELEDSGVYFCASSLPPFTDTQYFGPGTRLTVL.